Sequencing of this T cell receptor (beta chain) was carried out in a study of cytomegalovirus exposure and HLA in healthy donors (dated by TCRdb to about 2017). The study in broad terms: An earlier analysis of 550 to 700 of the donors reported about 250 Gb of sequence data and 117 million unique TCR beta sequences from about 179 million T cells. An early release that covered some 640 HLA-typed donors contained about 300 gigabases of sequencing data and around 80 million unique TCR sequences. The genetic ancestry cluster associated with self-reported Caucasian donors included around 76% of the roughly 390 genotyped donors. The study aimed to test whether signatures of past pathogen exposure could be identified by cataloging public T cell receptors. The study profiled the T cell repertoires of about 720 subjects by immunosequencing and related them to cytomegalovirus serostatus. Along with the approximately 700-subject first cohort, a separate validation cohort of about 110 different subjects was used. To predict cytomegalovirus infection status, the study combined high-throughput TCR immunosequencing, statistical association of individual TCRs with disease status, and machine learning. A later analysis re-analyzed previously published TCR beta repertoires from roughly 630 donors and added high-resolution HLA genotyping to study TCR occurrence patterns. In the later analysis, no new phenotypic data were used to find candidate immune exposures; instead, reliance was placed on TCR beta sequences and their occurrence across donors. To decide whether each TCR beta V gene segment behaved as functional or pseudogenic, an earlier analysis of approximately 600 of the donors relied on high-throughput TCR beta sequencing. Donor age, sex, ethnicity and CMV serostatus were compiled together with the repertoire data. In a later genetic analysis, genome-wide SNP genotypes for about three fifths of the 666 donors were used, and that subset was treated as a discovery cohort. Every repertoire in the discovery cohort had been generated on one and the same sequencing platform. HLA typing covered class I and class II loci at four-digit resolution. Typing coverage differed by locus: A, B, C, DRB1 and DQB1 were typed in roughly 620-630 donors, DQA1 in about 500, DPA1 in approximately 600, and DPB1 in just under 480. Four or five DR-DQ haplotypes were treated as single units for association and clustering because of strong linkage in the cohort. Among roughly 400 genotyped donors of the cohort, an average of around 240,000 unique TCR beta nucleotide sequences was sequenced per donor, of which about 19% were non-productive. Paper-wide results and their limitations: In vitro tests confirmed that a few of the cytomegalovirus-associated TCR beta chains recognize cytomegalovirus antigens. A further reported finding was that TCR beta sequences accurately predicted the HLA-A and HLA-B alleles for most subjects in the first cohort. Most TCR sequences were seen in very few donors, while some public TCRs were found in many individuals. When HLA alleles, especially DR and DQ, strongly co-occurred, TCR associations were difficult to assign to individual alleles. The earlier analysis of 587 of the donors excluded fewer than 20 rarely observed V segments, including chromosome 9 orphons, because counts were too low. In a later genetic analysis, a missense DCLRE1C variant was associated with V-gene and J-gene trimming of TCR beta chains, and the association was replicated in an independent cohort. The classifier was reported to diagnose cytomegalovirus status with high specificity and sensitivity in both the original and validation cohorts. Some IMGT-functional V segments, including TRBV6-2 and TRBV6-3, could not be distinguished by the 87-base-pair reads and were therefore excluded. In a later analysis, HLA-associated TCR beta chains were found to be more clonally expanded and to have lower generation probabilities than equally common non-associated chains. Because some donors lacked HLA typing at each locus, the association tests relied only on the typed subset. The authors suggested that the approach could potentially be generalized to other disease states and immunological phenotypes. In an earlier analysis of roughly 500 of the donors, most TCR beta V segments appeared in productive rearrangements about 90% or about 30% of the time, broadly matching IMGT annotations. The study gave a list of more than 150 TCR beta chains associated with cytomegalovirus. This cohort had only TCR beta chains sequenced, and the lack of alpha or paired-chain data limited which features could be detected. A group of highly shared sequence variants was considered likely to be a technical artifact of the sequencing pipeline. At a false discovery rate of 0.05, a later analysis linked under 20,000 TCR beta sequences to specific HLA alleles. Several of the top co-occurrence clusters appeared to be linked to parvovirus B19, influenza, CMV and Epstein-Barr virus, according to a later analysis. According to a later analysis, most CMV-associated TCR beta chains appeared to be HLA-restricted, and the HLA associations seemed to be driven largely by CMV exposure. Roughly uniform sequencing depth across donors was assumed in presence/absence analyses, although this assumption may not hold. For the cohort, immune exposure information was limited to CMV serostatus. Compared with the roughly 600-donor mean, donors in an Asian-associated ancestry cluster had fewer N-insertions in productive TCRs, according to a later genetic analysis. Linkage disequilibrium might explain the correlated functional status among segregating V segments, but an unknown experimental factor could not be excluded. In a later analysis, TCR association rates were found to vary across HLA loci, with the most associated TCRs seen for DRB1 alleles and the fewest for HLA-C alleles.

The protocol used for the library was the immunoSEQ multiplex PCR assay. For the multiplex PCR, a mixture combining 60 forward primers for TCR Vbeta segments and 13 reverse primers for TCR Jbeta segments was used. Amplification of the CDR3 region of rearranged TCR beta genes was performed with a multiplex PCR assay on genomic DNA. The amplified TCR beta libraries were sequenced on the Illumina HiSeq System as 87-base-pair reads. As for the original processing: In a later analysis, tens of millions of unique TCR beta chains were counted across the roughly 670 repertoires, and roughly 11 million of these chains were shared by at least two donors. Raw reads were error-corrected and collapsed into unique sequences by a nearest-neighbor algorithm in which closely related sequences were merged to remove PCR and sequencing errors. To assign V, D and J gene segments, CDR3 sequences were aligned to IMGT reference sequences. For a sequence to be retained, a match of at least six nucleotides to both a V gene segment and a J gene segment was required. Rearrangements were classified as productive when the CDR3 lacked stop codons and remained in frame with V and J, and all other rearrangements were classified as non-productive. CDR3 was defined by IMGT convention, running from the second conserved V-encoded cysteine to the conserved J-encoded phenylalanine. The earlier analysis of 500 to 650 of the donors excluded any sequence lacking an unambiguous match to a single V gene segment. In an earlier analysis of 587 of the donors, V segments were called functional above 56.7% productive rearrangements and were called segregating when the between-donor standard deviation exceeded 5%. A statistical classification framework was developed to diagnose cytomegalovirus status using the catalog of TCR beta chain sequences. In a later analysis, TCR nucleotide sequences were compared against IMGT/GENE-DB human TR gene sequences so that V and J genes could be assigned. A later analysis assigned CDR3 sequences and most-parsimonious VDJ recombination scenarios with the TCRdist pipeline. In a later analysis, each TCR beta chain was defined by its CDR3 amino acid sequence together with its V-gene family, and reads lacking a unique V-gene family were excluded. A later analysis removed 592 highly shared, low-generation-probability nucleotide sequences to deal with suspected cross-contamination and a sequencing artifact. For each public chain, a later analysis derived a clonal expansion index from normalized ranks of inferred template counts within each repertoire. In a later analysis, generation probabilities were computed using a VDJ recombination model fitted to out-of-frame rearrangements, and the results were checked against IGoR. In a later analysis, TCR-TCR, TCR-HLA and TCR-CMV co-occurrence was scored with hypergeometric tests, and a repertoire-size bias correction was applied to TCR pairs. False discovery rates were estimated in a later analysis by permuting HLA or CMV assignments 20 times. A later analysis grouped co-occurring TCRs with DBSCAN, adding TCRdist sequence similarity when clustering within HLA-allele-positive subsets. For co-occurrence clustering, repertoires with fewer than 30,000 or more than 120,000 public chains were excluded, along with 4 to 6 repertoires with anomalous nucleotide sharing. TCRdb holds this immuneACCESS table with in-frame rearrangements only. Some clones are missing; in checked studies, unresolved V genes explain under half, and the rest has no known cause. Clone size and the V and J calls come from that table; the DNA yielded D and trimming. The table for this sample lists around 140,000 clones; around 80% of them were counted only once. Just under 3% of the sample goes to the ten largest clones.

The cohort was made up of about 610 healthy bone marrow donors. At the time of sampling, all cohort members were nominally healthy, though unrecorded immune exposures were likely present. The donor tested CMV seronegative, placing the donor among the 350 to 400 seronegative members of the cohort. A peripheral blood sample was collected from each donor, and TCR beta sequencing was performed on peripheral blood mononuclear cells. Genomic DNA extraction from the blood cell samples was performed with the Qiagen DNeasy Blood Extraction Kit. V loses 3 bases at its end and J loses 8 bases; junction bases beyond the gene matches: 12. Looking up the germline V gene (reference sequence) yields CDR1 LNHNV and CDR2 YYDKDF. Spanning cysteine to phenylalanine, the CDR3 consists of 15 amino acids. Kept here is only the CDR3 DNA, which spans 45 bases and is read in frame from base 1. Comment on this clone: Its antigen has not been determined. Qualities for individual bases were not recorded, and no much larger clone is one base off.

This sequence was found in a female donor in good health and CMV-seronegative. The chain is encoded by TRBV15 joined to TRBJ1-2, and TRBD1 aligns with 7 junction nucleotides. The sample comprised PBMCs. The CDR3 corresponds to CATSSSGTDLNGYTF. The DNA sequence is as follows: TGTGCCACCAGCAGTTCCGGGACAGATCTAAACGGCTACACCTTC. The full variable domain, completed from the reference TRBV15 and TRBJ1-2 proteins outside the CDR3, reads DAMVIQNPRYQVTQFGKPVTLSCSQTLNHNVMYWYQQKSSQAPKLLFHYYDKDFNNEADTPDNFQSRRPNTSFCFLDIRSPGLGDTAMYLCATSSSGTDLNGYTFGSGTRLTVV.